This entry lists 14 T cell receptor beta chains sequenced from one sample in a study of blood T cell repertoires in COVID-19. This table comes from immunoSEQ multiplex PCR, and its TCRdb copy is limited to in-frame clones, with some not included. The data hold 150,000 to 200,000 clones, with roughly 81% observed a single time. The sample taken for sequencing was peripheral blood. Source of these receptors: a man aged 35 to 55 with acute or convalescent COVID-19.

The chain has TRBV2 and TRBJ2-7; D is ambiguous. V was cut by 5 bases and J by 0 bases, with 20 bases left in between. The CDR3 is made up of 17 amino acids. Per germline, CDR1 SNHLY and CDR2 FYNNEI. The CDR3 nucleotides read TGTGCCAGCAGTTCTCTGGCCGACTCCCAGAGCTCCTACGAGCAGTACTTC. Translated: CASSSLADSQSSYEQYF.

A note on this clone: Other DNA sequences in the sample encode the same CDR3. CDR3 residues: CASRDRDNSPLHF. CDR3 DNA: TGTGCCAGCAGGGACAGGGATAATTCACCCCTCCACTTT. The J gene is TRBJ1-6, the V gene TRBV6-5, with TRBD1 identical over 8 bases. Germline values: CDR1 MNHEY, CDR2 SVGAGI. The CDR3 sequence is 13 residues long. Trimming removed 6 bases from V and 5 bases from J; junction bases left unmatched: 0.

CDR3 in DNA: TGTGCCAGCAGTGAACGCACGGGGAGAACCGGGGAGCTGTTTTTT. It translates to CASSERTGRTGELFF. J is TRBJ2-2 and V is TRBV2, with D maybe TRBD2 (5 bases). This CDR3 is 15 amino acids long. The germline V gene has CDR1 SNHLY and CDR2 FYNNEI. Trimming took 2 bases from V and 5 from J, leaving 12 bases between them.

Comments on this clone: One end of the junction is discordant with germline, which a read error may explain. The chain carries TRBV6-1 and TRBJ1-4, with D perhaps matching TRBD1 (6 bases). CDR3 length: 14 amino acids. Germline CDR1 MNHNS, CDR2 SASEGT. The CDR3 DNA reads as TGTGCCAGCAGCGAAGGACAGTACAATGAAAAACTGTTTTTT. Translation: CASSEGQYNEKLFF.

This clone was found once. The CDR3 DNA sequence: TGTGCCAGCAGTGAAATCCACAGGGGCAAACTGTTTTTT. The encoded protein is CASSEIHRGKLFF. V is TRBV2 and J is TRBJ1-4, with 7 nucleotides matching TRBD1. The CDR3 covers 13 residues. The junction had 5 bases not matched to a gene; V was cut back by 2 bases and J by 11 bases. The germline CDR1 and CDR2 sequences are SNHLY and FYNNEI. Based on the CDR3 plus reference TRBV2 and TRBJ1-4, the full variable domain is EPEVTQTPSHQVTQMGQEVILRCVPISNHLYFYWYRQILGQKVEFLVSFYNNEISEKSEIFDDQFSVERPDGSNFTLKIRSTKLEDSAMYFCASSEIHRGKLFFGSGTQLSVL.

This chain uses TRBV6-5 with TRBJ2-2, with D perhaps matching TRBD2 (7 bases). The V gene lost 8 bases and the J gene lost 5 bases, with 18 bases spanning the gap. This CDR3 has 15 amino acids. The germline gives CDR1 MNHEY, CDR2 SVGAGI. In nucleotides, the CDR3 is TGTGCCAGCGAATTTTGGGGGGGCCAAACCGGGGAGCTGTTTTTT. This translates into CASEFWGGQTGELFF.

This chain uses TRBV5-6 with TRBJ1-6; TRBD1 matches 7 bases. CDR3 size: 14 residues. Germline assignment: CDR1 SGHDT and CDR2 YYEEEE. Trimming cost V 3 bases and J 8 bases; bases outside gene matches: 5. The CDR3 sequence: CASSWGDSDSPLHF. CDR3 in DNA: TGTGCCAGCAGCTGGGGGGACAGCGATTCACCCCTCCACTTT. Based on the CDR3 plus reference TRBV5-6 and TRBJ1-6, the full variable domain is DAGVTQSPTHLIKTRGQQVTLRCSPKSGHDTVSWYQQALGQGPQFIFQYYEEEERQRGNFPDRFSGHQFPNYSSELNVNALLLGDSALYLCASSWGDSDSPLHFGNGTRLTVT.

Worth noting for this clone: The same CDR3 arises from other DNA sequences in this sample as well. The chain couples TRBV5-4 to TRBJ1-2; D might be TRBD1 (5 bases). The CDR3 extends over 14 amino acids. Germline V CDR1 and CDR2: SGHNT, YYREEE (reference sequence). The V end was cut by 1 base, the J end by 3 bases, with 10 bases between. DNA for the CDR3: TGTGCCAGCAGCTTGCCGGGAGGGGACTATGGCTACACCTTC. Translating it yields CASSLPGGDYGYTF.

The CDR3 DNA is TGTGCCCTCAGGAGGGGGGAGACGGGGGGCACTGAAGCTTTCTTT. Protein sequence: CALRRGETGGTEAFF. The gene calls are TRBV6-5 and TRBJ1-1, with D possibly TRBD1 on 6 matching bases. The CDR3 extends over 15 amino acids. Germline V lookup: CDR1 MNHEY, CDR2 SVGAGI. With 11 bases removed from V and 4 bases from J, the gap between germline ends came to 23 bases.

V gene TRBV7-2 combines with J gene TRBJ2-6, with 7 bases aligning to TRBD1. The germline gives CDR1 SGHTA, CDR2 FQGNSA. J was trimmed by 2 bases and V by 4 bases; bases with no gene match: 2. The CDR3 is 15 amino acids. CDR3 residues: CASSSTGPGANVLTF. The CDR3 DNA is TGTGCCAGCAGCTCGACAGGGCCTGGGGCCAACGTCCTGACTTTC.

This chain connects TRBV12-3 or TRBV12-4 to TRBJ1-4; D is undetermined. The V end was cut by 4 bases, the J end by 8 bases, with 5 bases between. The CDR3 contains 11 residues. The CDR3: CASSSGEKLFF. CDR3 DNA: TGTGCCAGCAGTTCGGGGGAAAAACTGTTTTTT.

This clone was counted a single time. The CDR3, as DNA: TGTGCCAGCAGAAGAGGGGCAGGGGGTATACGAAATGAGCAGTTCTTC. It is translated as CASRRGAGGIRNEQFF. V and J are TRBV11-2 and TRBJ2-1; TRBD1 matches at 7 bases. Germline V gene sequence: CDR1 SGHAT, CDR2 FQNNGV. V shed 6 bases and J 7 bases; nucleotides not matched to a gene: 15. The CDR3 totals 16 residues.

The chain recombines TRBV21-1 with TRBJ1-1. TRBV21-1 is recorded as a pseudogene. The CDR3 length is 14 residues. The CDR3 here is CANAVSEMNTEAFF. The DNA for the CDR3 is TGTGCCAACGCTGTCAGCGAAATGAACACTGAAGCTTTCTTT.

The chain uses TRBV11-2 and TRBJ1-1; weak D call: TRBD1 (5 bases). The CDR3 spans 15 residues. V was trimmed by 5 bases and J by 0 bases, leaving 13 bases between them. The V gene's germline CDR1 is SGHAT and CDR2 FQNNGV. CDR3 in DNA: TGTGCCAGCAGCCCCGCGGGGACCATGAACACTGAAGCTTTCTTT. Its protein product is CASSPAGTMNTEAFF.